The 22 T cell receptor beta chains below were found in one sample sequenced in a study of Graves' ophthalmopathy and Graves' hyperthyroidism (dated by TCRdb to about 2018). The reads were generated on an Illumina HiSeq 2000. TCR beta CDR3 regions were amplified from RNA transcripts for repertoire sequencing. HTBI primers and the Qiagen OneStep RT-PCR kit were used in a first-round RT-PCR, which was followed by a second-round multiplex PCR, size selection and purification. TCRdb handled the public reads itself, with Q25 trimming in fastp and clone calling in MiXCR, and kept productive beta chains. Duplicate CDR3 protein sequences are folded into a single record with the most common DNA and genes. The sample table lists around 1.1 million distinct CDR3 sequences, about 40% of them with a count of one. Roughly 10% of the sample is held by the ten biggest clonotypes. Specimen: peripheral blood or thyroid tissue (not recorded which). These receptor sequences come from an adult man with Graves' hyperthyroidism.

This clonotype was seen a handful of times. The chain is built from TRBV6-2 or TRBV6-3 and TRBJ1-1; no clear D gene. Germline CDR1 MNHEY, CDR2 SVGEGT. This CDR3 region has 12 residues. V was shortened by 2 bases and J by 11 bases, with 12 bases between the two germline ends. The chain's CDR3 is CASSYVGSLAFF. The CDR3 coding sequence is TGTGCCAGCAGTTACGTTGGGTCCTTGGCTTTCTTT.

This clonotype came up a few times. The V call is TRBV9, the J call TRBJ2-5; no clear D gene. The end of the DNA aligns better with TRBJ2-1, so the J call may be wrong. Germline V gene data show CDR1 as SGDLS and CDR2 as YYNGEE. This CDR3 comprises 13 residues. The CDR3 reads CASSVSKGYEQFF. CDR3 DNA sequence: TGTGCCAGCAGCGTATCCAAGGGCTATGAGCAGTTCTTC.

The genes are TRBV28 and TRBJ2-7, with D perhaps being TRBD1 or TRBD2 (5 bases each). This CDR3 comprises 13 residues. V lost 8 bases to trimming and J lost 2 bases, with 13 bases between them. Per the germline V gene, CDR1 is MDHEN and CDR2 is SYDVKM. Here the CDR3 reads CASQTRGTYEQYF. The CDR3 coding sequence is TGTGCCAGCCAAACACGGGGCACCTACGAGCAGTACTTC.

The chain joins TRBV7-4 to TRBJ2-5, with TRBD2 matching 8 bases. From germline, CDR1 is SGHVT and CDR2 SQSDAQ. V lost 4 bases, J lost 4 bases, and 8 bases stayed unmatched. The length of the CDR3 is 15 residues. The CDR3 DNA sequence: TGTGCCAGCAGCTCCCGGACTAGCTCGAGAGAGACCCAGTACTTC. Encoded protein: CASSSRTSSRETQYF.

This clonotype was counted ten times or more. The gene calls are TRBV20-1 and TRBJ1-1, with D hard to call. The CDR3 sequence is 15 residues long. The germline V gene has CDR1 DFQATT and CDR2 SNEGSKA (reference sequence). The ends were cut back, 6 bases at V and 2 bases at J, with 19 bases in the middle. CDR3: CSAVHEPGLNTEAFF. The CDR3 bases are TGCAGTGCCGTGCATGAACCGGGCCTAAACACTGAAGCTTTCTTT.

This clonotype has ten or more counts. The V call is TRBV29-1, the J call TRBJ2-7; perhaps TRBD1 as D (5 bases). From germline, CDR1 is SQVTM and CDR2 ANQGSEA. The CDR3 runs 13 residues. The germline V and J ends were trimmed by 6 bases and 3 bases, with 15 bases remaining between them. The CDR3 is CSVQEMSDYEQYF. The CDR3 region has the DNA TGCAGCGTACAGGAGATGTCTGACTACGAGCAGTACTTC.

This chain connects TRBV9 to TRBJ1-4; 10 positions agree with TRBD1. This CDR3 is built from 16 residues. From germline, CDR1 is SGDLS and CDR2 YYNGEE. V lost 2 bases to trimming and J lost 5 bases; unmatched junction nucleotides: 6. The CDR3 DNA reads TGTGCCAGCAGCGTGTCCGGGACAGGGGCCAATGAAAAACTGTTTTTT. This sequence encodes CASSVSGTGANEKLFF.

The rearrangement joins TRBV13 to TRBJ1-5; 8 bases align to TRBD1. The CDR3 sequence is 18 residues long. After removal of 5 bases from V and 4 bases from J, the junction contained 16 bases not matched to a gene. Per germline, CDR1 PRHDT and CDR2 FYEKMQ (reference sequence). The chain's CDR3 is CASSRTGSYRTVNQPQHF. The CDR3, as DNA: TGTGCCAGCAGCCGGACAGGGTCGTACCGTACCGTAAATCAGCCCCAGCATTTT.

The chain recombines TRBV10-3 with TRBJ1-5; the D gene is possibly TRBD1 (5 bases). With 0 bases removed from V and 6 bases from J, the gap between germline ends came to 15 bases. CDR1 ENHRY and CDR2 SYGVKD come from the germline V gene. The CDR3 contains 16 residues. The CDR3 loop reads CAISESQGRGTQPQHF. The DNA for the CDR3 is TGTGCCATCAGTGAGTCGCAGGGACGGGGCACTCAGCCCCAGCATTTT.

Concerning this clonotype: It may be a read error: a sequence one base away is much more abundant. The J gene is TRBJ1-1, the V gene TRBV5-1, with D uncertain. This CDR3 is 15 amino acids long. Trimming left V 0 bases short and J 5 bases short, with 14 bases between. CDR1 SGHRS and CDR2 YFSETQ come from the germline V gene. DNA of the CDR3: TGCGCCAGCAGCTTGGGGTGGAGCGGAGGGACTGAAGCTTTCTTT. Its protein product is CASSLGWSGGTEAFF.

As regards this clonotype: A much more abundant neighbour one base away suggests this may be a read error. CDR3 loop: CASSSTRQGNTEAFF. CDR3 bases: TGTGCCAGCAGTTCCACCAGACAGGGGAACACTGAAGCTTTCTTT. The rearrangement joins TRBV12-3 or TRBV12-4 to TRBJ1-1, with 7 bases identical to TRBD1. V lost 4 bases, J lost 1 base, and 6 bases stayed unmatched. The CDR3 is made up of 15 amino acids.

This clonotype was seen a single time. V gene TRBV7-9 combines with J gene TRBJ2-5, with TRBD1 matching over 10 bases. This CDR3 comprises 15 residues. J lost 9 bases, V lost 3 bases, and 10 bases had no gene match. CDR1 SEHNR and CDR2 FQNEAQ come from the germline V gene (reference sequence). CDR3 sequence: CASSFGTGEFQPQYF. The DNA for the CDR3 is TGTGCCAGCAGCTTTGGGACAGGGGAGTTTCAGCCCCAGTACTTC.

The genes are TRBV20-1 and TRBJ2-7; weak D call: TRBD2 (6 bases). This CDR3 region has 13 residues. Trimming removed 5 bases at V and 5 bases at J, with 16 bases between. Germline values: CDR1 DFQATT, CDR2 SNEGSKA (reference sequence). The DNA for the CDR3 is TGCAGTGCTGAGCCCGCGCCGGGGGACGAGCAGTACTTC. Amino acid sequence: CSAEPAPGDEQYF.

The gene calls are TRBV4-3 and TRBJ2-2; D is unresolved. The CDR3 contains 16 residues. Germline V gene data show CDR1 as LGHNA and CDR2 as YSLEER. V dropped 1 base and J dropped 0 bases, with 9 bases sitting between them. The CDR3 region has the DNA TGCGCCAGCAGCCAAGTGGGCATCGCGAACACCGGGGAGCTGTTTTTT. It specifies CASSQVGIANTGELFF.

There are a few counts of this clonotype. This chain joins TRBV29-1 and TRBJ1-1; D remains unclear. CDR1 and CDR2 (germline): SQVTM, ANQGSEA. V lost 3 bases to trimming and J lost 8 bases, with 16 bases between them. CDR3 length equals 13 residues. This CDR3 is CSVDRGLASEAFF. In DNA form, the CDR3 reads TGCAGCGTTGACCGTGGGCTTGCCTCCGAAGCTTTCTTT.

The chain joins TRBV6-5 to TRBJ1-1; D might be TRBD1 (5 bases). This CDR3 is built from 14 residues. Per the germline V gene, CDR1 is MNHEY and CDR2 is SVGAGI. V lost 5 bases, J lost 1 base, and 11 bases lay in between. This chain's CDR3 is CASSGGFKNTEAFF. CDR3 nucleotides: TGTGCCAGCAGTGGGGGGTTTAAGAACACTGAAGCTTTCTTT.

This clonotype has a handful of counts. The V gene is TRBV20-1, the J gene TRBJ2-7; D gene ambiguous. The germline V gene has CDR1 DFQATT and CDR2 SNEGSKA (reference sequence). The CDR3 runs to 15 residues. The V end was cut by 0 bases, the J end by 1 base, with 13 bases between. In DNA form, the CDR3 reads TGCAGTGCTAGAGATGCGAGGACGGTTTCCTACGAGCAGTACTTC. It codes for CSARDARTVSYEQYF.

In this sample, this clonotype turned up a few times. The chain carries TRBV7-9 and TRBJ2-3; D is uncertain. V lost 6 bases and J lost 0, with 13 bases in between. Germline assignment: CDR1 SEHNR and CDR2 FQNEAQ (reference sequence). CDR3 length equals 15 residues. CDR3 sequence: CASRLVGASTDTQYF. For the CDR3, the DNA is TGTGCCAGCAGGCTCGTGGGCGCTAGCACAGATACGCAGTATTTT.

A note on this clonotype: This could be a read error, since a much larger clone is one nucleotide away. This chain uses TRBV11-2 with TRBJ2-7; no definite D call. CDR1 is SGHAT, CDR2 FQNNGV, per germline. This CDR3 has 10 residues. The CDR3 DNA reads as TGTGCCGGCAGCTTTGGAGAGCAGTACTTC. It translates to CAGSFGEQYF.

In its sample, this clonotype was seen a few times. The chain links TRBV6-5 to TRBJ2-6; maybe TRBD1 (6 bases). Germline-derived CDR1 and CDR2 are MNHEY and SVGAGI. V gave up 2 bases and J gave up 2 bases, with 13 bases separating them. The CDR3 is 17 amino acids. CDR3 sequence (DNA): TGTGCCAGCAGTTACGGGCAGGGGATTACTGGGGCCAACGTCCTGACTTTC. Its translation is CASSYGQGITGANVLTF.

The gene calls are TRBV20-1 and TRBJ1-2; D is undetermined. The CDR3 is 12 residues long. Trimming left V 3 bases short and J 9 bases short, with 14 bases between. CDR1 and CDR2 (germline): DFQATT, SNEGSKA (reference sequence). The CDR3, as DNA: TGCAGTGCTAGTGGCCAGTCAGAGCGCTACACCTTC. Translating gives CSASGQSERYTF.

The rearrangement joins TRBV9 to TRBJ2-3; D uncertain. This CDR3 spans 13 amino acids. Trimming left V 0 bases short and J 5 bases short, with 7 bases between. Germline V gene lookup returns CDR1 SGDLS and CDR2 YYNGEE. The CDR3 bases are TGTGCCAGCAGCGTAGTCCAGCAAGATACGCAGTATTTT. Translated, it gives CASSVVQQDTQYF. The entire variable domain, with the rest obtained from reference TRBV9 and TRBJ2-3, is as follows: DSGVTQTPKHLITATGQRVTLRCSPRSGDLSVYWYQQSLDQGLQFLIQYYNGEERAKGNILERFSAQQFPDLHSELNLSSLELGDSALYFCASSVVQQDTQYFGPGTRLTVL.